The 19 T cell receptor beta chains below come from one sample, sequenced in a study of shared clonotypes between healthy human individuals. TCRdb keeps only in-frame clones here, not all; method: immunoSEQ multiplex PCR. The repertoire consists of a few million clones, with around nine tenths occurring once and the leading ten covering over 0.12%. Material: naive CD4+ T cells sorted from blood. Subset indicated: CD45RA+ positively selected. The receptors here all came from a man aged 18 to 35 in good health.

V usage is TRBV29-1 and J usage is TRBJ2-2, with TRBD1 identical over 10 bases. Trimming at V came to 0 bases and at J to 6 bases, leaving 10 bases not matched to a gene. Germline-derived CDR1 and CDR2 are SQVTM and ANQGSEA. CDR3 length: 17 residues. The DNA of the CDR3 is TGCAGCGTTGAAGATGAGAGACAGGGGGCGTTATCCGGGGAGCTGTTTTTT. Translation gives CSVEDERQGALSGELFF.

The J gene is TRBJ2-7, the V gene TRBV6-6; 7 bases align to TRBD2. This CDR3 spans 15 amino acids. The junction had 6 bases not matched to a gene; V was cut back by 0 bases and J by 4 bases. Per the germline V gene, CDR1 is MNHNY and CDR2 is SVGAGI (reference sequence). The CDR3 DNA follows: TGTGCCAGCAGTTACTCTGGGGGAGGGCGTTACGAGCAGTACTTC. Its protein product is CASSYSGGGRYEQYF.

The chain uses TRBV12-5 and TRBJ2-7; unclear D gene. The V gene's germline CDR1 is LGHNT and CDR2 FRNRAP. The CDR3 covers 14 residues. The ends were cut back, 6 bases at V and 2 bases at J, with 14 bases in the middle. The CDR3 loop reads CASGSSGMAYEQYF. The CDR3 DNA follows: TGTGCTAGTGGCTCGAGTGGGATGGCCTACGAGCAGTACTTC.

The chain couples TRBV30 to TRBJ2-5; TRBD2 aligns across 11 bases. Germline V CDR1 and CDR2: GTSNPN, SVGIG (reference sequence). The length of the CDR3 is 15 residues. With V trimmed by 2 bases and J by 7 bases, 9 bases remained unmatched. The CDR3 sequence: CAWSLSTSGGLTQYF. CDR3 bases: TGTGCCTGGAGTCTGTCTACTAGCGGGGGTCTGACCCAGTACTTC.

CDR3 in DNA: TGTGCCAGCTCACAGTCTGGCGTCCAAGAGACCCAGTACTTC. The encoded protein is CASSQSGVQETQYF. The genes are TRBV18 and TRBJ2-5; D is undetermined. CDR3 length equals 14 residues. Germline V lookup: CDR1 KGHSH, CDR2 LQKENI. V was trimmed by 4 bases and J by 1 base, leaving 10 bases between them.

This chain connects TRBV2 to TRBJ1-2; a weak D match, TRBD1 (6 bases). Deletions cut 2 bases from V and 5 bases from J, with 12 bases between. From germline, CDR1 is SNHLY and CDR2 FYNNEI. The CDR3 sequence is 14 residues long. CDR3 sequence reads: CASSESQGLYGYTF. CDR3 DNA: TGTGCCAGCAGTGAAAGCCAGGGGTTATATGGCTACACCTTC.

The chain couples TRBV5-1 to TRBJ2-7; 10 nucleotides agree with TRBD1. Unmatched junction bases numbered 9, after V lost 4 bases and J lost 5 bases. CDR3 size: 15 residues. In germline, CDR1 is SGHRS, CDR2 YFSETQ. This chain's CDR3 is CASSGRTGGNNEQYF. CDR3 nucleotides: TGCGCCAGCAGCGGACGGACAGGGGGAAACAACGAGCAGTACTTC.

The V gene is TRBV5-1, the J gene TRBJ2-3; the D gene is possibly TRBD2 (7 bases). Germline V gene lookup returns CDR1 SGHRS and CDR2 YFSETQ. The CDR3 is 14 amino acids. V was shortened by 3 bases and J by 5 bases, with 13 bases between the two germline ends. CDR3 DNA sequence: TGCGCCAGCAGCTGGGGGGGGCCGGAAGATACGCAGTATTTT. It is translated as CASSWGGPEDTQYF.

The chain couples TRBV5-5 to TRBJ2-3, with 10 bases fitting TRBD1. The J segment lost 4 bases and the V segment lost 4 bases, leaving 6 bases of the junction unmatched. The CDR3 contains 15 residues. The germline CDR1 and CDR2 sequences are SGHKS and YYEKEE (reference sequence). Here the CDR3 reads CASSPTGGSPDTQYF. The DNA of the CDR3 is TGTGCCAGCAGCCCGACAGGGGGCTCCCCAGATACGCAGTATTTT.

On this clone itself: The sample holds other DNA sequences that translate to the same CDR3. The rearrangement links TRBV7-3 to TRBJ2-3; D is unresolved. CDR1 and CDR2 from the germline V gene are SGHTA and FQGTGA. V lost 1 base, J lost 0 bases, and 8 bases lay in between. The CDR3 runs 15 residues. This CDR3 reads CASSLSGTSTDTQYF. CDR3 coding DNA: TGTGCCAGCAGCTTAAGCGGTACTAGCACAGATACGCAGTATTTT.

The chain couples TRBV12-5 to TRBJ2-1, with TRBD2 matching 7 bases. The length of the CDR3 is 18 residues. Losses at the gene ends were 0 bases for V and 0 bases for J; bases not matched to a gene: 8. The V gene's germline CDR1 is LGHNT and CDR2 FRNRAP. The CDR3 DNA sequence: TGTGCTAGTGGTTTGGTATTGAGCGGGGTCAGCTCCTACAATGAGCAGTTCTTC. This encodes CASGLVLSGVSSYNEQFF.

V and J are TRBV28 and TRBJ2-2; TRBD1 might be the D (6 bases). The V gene's germline CDR1 is MDHEN and CDR2 SYDVKM. The V and J ends lost 6 bases and 4 bases respectively, with 15 bases between them. The CDR3 runs 15 residues. The CDR3 DNA follows: TGTGCCAGCAGGCACAGGGAAACGGGCACCGGGGAGCTGTTTTTT. Protein sequence: CASRHRETGTGELFF.

This clone has only one observation. This chain uses TRBV11-2 with TRBJ2-1; TRBD2 matches 9 bases. J was trimmed by 6 bases and V by 1 base; bases with no gene match: 4. CDR3 length equals 15 residues. The germline gives CDR1 SGHAT, CDR2 FQNNGV. The CDR3 nucleotides are TGTGCCAGCAGCTTAGCAGCGCGGGAGGGCAATGAGCAGTTCTTC. Its protein product is CASSLAAREGNEQFF.

This chain links TRBV2 with TRBJ1-6; D is unresolved. The CDR3 is made up of 14 amino acids. V was clipped by 6 bases and J by 7 bases, with 13 bases between them. CDR1 is SNHLY, CDR2 FYNNEI, per germline. The CDR3 here is CASSAKVGNSPLHF. CDR3 bases: TGTGCCAGCAGCGCTAAGGTCGGCAATTCACCCCTCCACTTT.

The chain couples TRBV7-2 to TRBJ2-7, with 8 positions matching TRBD2. With V trimmed by 7 bases and J by 2 bases, 4 bases remained unmatched. Germline CDR1 and CDR2: SGHTA and FQGNSA. CDR3 length: 13 residues. CDR3 loop: CASTAGGPYEQYF. CDR3 DNA: TGTGCCAGCACCGCGGGAGGACCCTACGAGCAGTACTTC.

The rearrangement joins TRBV7-9 to TRBJ2-1, with 9 bases identical to TRBD2. The germline V gene encodes CDR1 SEHNR and CDR2 FQNEAQ (reference sequence). With V trimmed by 5 bases and J by 4 bases, 18 bases remained unmatched. CDR3 length equals 19 residues. This chain's CDR3 is CASSPYRDRGTSGYNEQFF. The CDR3 coding sequence is TGTGCCAGCAGCCCTTACCGTGATCGGGGTACTAGCGGGTACAATGAGCAGTTCTTC.

The gene calls are TRBV25-1 and TRBJ2-3, with 8 positions matching TRBD1. Germline-derived CDR1 and CDR2 are MGHDK and SYGVNS. V was clipped by 4 bases and J by 3 bases; unmatched bases: 6. The CDR3 has 15 residues. The CDR3 bases are TGTGCCAGCAGTGGCTACAGGGGGGTGACAGATACGCAGTATTTT. Residues: CASSGYRGVTDTQYF.

CDR3 in DNA: TGTGCCAGCAGCTTTGGCTTAGTAAGCACAGATACGCAGTATTTT. Translation gives CASSFGLVSTDTQYF. J is TRBJ2-3 and V is TRBV11-2; D is ambiguous. Trimming took off 3 bases at V and 0 bases at J, with 10 bases between the two ends. The CDR3 has 15 amino acids. Germline CDR1 SGHAT, CDR2 FQNNGV.

This chain uses TRBV9 with TRBJ1-2, with 8 bases matching TRBD1. Trimming took 2 bases from V and 2 from J; bases not matched to a gene: 5. CDR1 is SGDLS, CDR2 YYNGEE, per germline. The CDR3 has 15 amino acids. As DNA, the CDR3 is TGTGCCAGCAGCGTCGACAGGGGCGTCAACTATGGCTACACCTTC. Translated: CASSVDRGVNYGYTF.